This T cell receptor beta chain was sequenced in a study of OX40 agonist ivuxolimab in advanced cancers. Looking at the study overall: Patients were treated with intravenous ivuxolimab, dosed at 0.01 to 10 mg/kg and infused every 2 weeks. Therapy given before enrollment (anti-PD-1, anti-PD-L1 or anti-CTLA-4) was allowed, and 40% had some. Of mixed ages from about 23 to 90 and averaging about 65 years, the group was around 78% male.

Assay: immunoSEQ multiplex PCR; the TCRdb copy retains only in-frame clones and omits some. Of 90,000 to 130,000 clones in the sample, around 90% were seen once. The specimen comprised CD4+ or CD8+ T cells sorted from blood, sampled in a trial of the OX40 agonist ivuxolimab. The source is an adult with an advanced solid tumor such as melanoma, head and neck, liver or kidney cancer.

The CDR3 reads CAISGGNRDTEAFF. The CDR3 DNA is TGTGCCATCAGTGGGGGGAACCGGGACACTGAAGCTTTCTTT. The rearrangement uses TRBV10-3 and TRBJ1-1, with a weak D call TRBD1 (5 bases). Germline loops: CDR1 ENHRY, CDR2 SYGVKD. The V gene lost 4 bases and the J gene lost 3 bases, with 12 bases spanning the gap. The CDR3 consists of 14 residues.